This paragraph reports one T cell receptor beta chain. Its cognate antigen is unknown. The primer mix had 60 Vbeta and 13 Jbeta primers. TCRdb's copy holds only in-frame clones and misses some; the assay was immunoSEQ multiplex PCR. The table shows 150,000 to 200,000 clones, with approximately 78% occurring only once. The CDR3 sequence is 19 residues long. Germline lookup yields CDR1 SGHRS and CDR2 YFSETQ. The V and J ends lost 3 bases and 0 bases, in that order; junction bases with no gene match: 17. This sample was included in a study of cytomegalovirus exposure and HLA in healthy donors. The study, taken as a whole, reports: CMV serostatus stood as the only immune exposure information on hand. Whilst most TCR sequences proved rare, a subset of public TCRs occurred across many donors. The study flagged about 160 TCR beta chains as cytomegalovirus-associated.

The clonotype was recovered from a woman aged 18-29 years in good health and CMV-seronegative. The sequenced sample was PBMCs. This chain connects TRBV5-1 to TRBJ2-7; 8 bases fit TRBD2. The CDR3: CASSSRGASGGRSSYEQYF. The DNA for the CDR3 is TGCGCCAGCAGCTCTCGGGGGGCCAGCGGGGGCCGGAGCTCCTACGAGCAGTACTTC.